This T cell receptor beta chain originates from a study of cytomegalovirus exposure and HLA in healthy donors. This clone appeared a few times. Its antigen is currently unknown. Study results and limitations: Researchers reported in a later analysis that a missense DCLRE1C variant was tied to TCR beta V- and J-gene trimming.

Amplification used 60 Vbeta primers and 13 Jbeta primers. The method was immunoSEQ multiplex PCR; TCRdb's version includes in-frame clones alone and lacks a portion of them. The table lists 150,000 to 200,000 clones, about 64% of them singletons. Specimen: PBMCs. The TCR sequence derives from a man aged 45-65 years in good health and CMV-seronegative.

The CDR3 DNA reads TGTGCCAGCAGGTGGGACAGGGTAGGCAATCAGCCCCAGCATTTT. Translation gives CASRWDRVGNQPQHF. The genes are TRBV6-6 and TRBJ1-5; 9 bases fit TRBD1. CDR3 length: 15 amino acids. Germline V gene data show CDR1 as MNHNY and CDR2 as SVGAGI (reference sequence). Trimming removed 6 bases from V and 2 bases from J; junction bases left unmatched: 5.